The rows below give T cell receptor beta chains drawn from one sample of a study of shared clonotypes between healthy human individuals. Generated by immunoSEQ multiplex PCR, the TCRdb table keeps only in-frame clones and is missing some. The sample lists roughly 2.5 million clones; 85% to 95% were seen once. Material for sequencing was naive CD4+ T cells sorted from blood. The receptor source for this set is a man aged 18-30 years in good health. CDR3s include the opening cysteine and the closing phenylalanine or tryptophan. Each record gives: CDR3 protein, CDR3 DNA, V gene, clone size, J gene, D gene. D genes are given only for firm matches. Clone size is shown for a subset of rows, as once, few, many or a class of expanded clone.

CDR3: CASRQAGETDTQYF
DNA: TGTGCCAGTAGACAAGCGGGAGAAACAGATACGCAGTATTTT
V: TRBV19
size: .
J: TRBJ2-3
D: TRBD2

CDR3: CAWSVGGNSQPQHF
DNA: TGTGCCTGGAGTGTAGGGGGGAATAGTCAGCCCCAGCATTTT
V: TRBV30
size: .
J: TRBJ1-5
D: .

CDR3: CASSLAASGTYEQYF
DNA: TGTGCCAGCAGCTTAGCGGCTAGCGGAACCTACGAGCAGTACTTC
V: TRBV7-9
size: .
J: TRBJ2-7
D: TRBD2

CDR3: CASSIEINYGYTF
DNA: TGTGCCAGTAGTATAGAGATTAACTATGGCTACACCTTC
V: TRBV19
size: .
J: TRBJ1-2
D: .

CDR3: CASSVDITGANVLTF
DNA: TGTGCCAGCAGCGTAGATATAACTGGGGCCAACGTCCTGACTTTC
V: TRBV9
size: .
J: TRBJ2-6
D: .

CDR3: CASSLSGQWDEQYF
DNA: TGTGCCAGCAGCTTAAGCGGTCAGTGGGACGAGCAGTACTTC
V: TRBV7-2
size: .
J: TRBJ2-7
D: .

CDR3: CASSFRDRARHSGNTIYF
DNA: TGTGCCAGCAGCTTTCGGGACAGAGCCCGACACTCTGGAAACACCATATATTTT
V: TRBV13
size: once
J: TRBJ1-3
D: TRBD1

CDR3: CASTDPGQGGQPQHF
DNA: TGTGCCAGCACTGATCCGGGACAGGGGGGTCAGCCCCAGCATTTT
V: TRBV6-6
size: .
J: TRBJ1-5
D: TRBD1

CDR3: CASSQGGNEKLFF
DNA: TGCGCCAGCAGTCAGGGAGGCAATGAAAAACTGTTTTTT
V: TRBV23-1
size: few
J: TRBJ1-4
D: .

CDR3: CASREGGQETQYF
DNA: TGTGCCAGTAGAGAAGGGGGCCAAGAGACCCAGTACTTC
V: TRBV19
size: .
J: TRBJ2-5
D: .

CDR3: CASGAQGSGTEAFF
DNA: TGCGCCAGCGGGGCACAGGGGTCGGGAACTGAAGCTTTCTTT
V: TRBV5-1
size: .
J: TRBJ1-1
D: TRBD1

CDR3: CASSRRQDNSPLHF
DNA: TGTGCCAGCAGTCGCCGACAGGACAATTCACCCCTCCACTTT
V: TRBV6-5
size: .
J: TRBJ1-6
D: .

CDR3: CASSRQGLEGNTEAFF
DNA: TGCGCCAGCAGCCGACAGGGGTTGGAGGGGAACACTGAAGCTTTCTTT
V: TRBV5-1
size: .
J: TRBJ1-1
D: TRBD1

CDR3: CASSRTGPRYEQYF
DNA: TGTGCCAGCAGCAGGACAGGGCCGCGCTACGAGCAGTACTTC
V: TRBV11-3
size: .
J: TRBJ2-7
D: TRBD1

CDR3: CASSPPGQGASEQYF
DNA: TGTGCCAGCTCACCTCCGGGACAGGGGGCAAGTGAGCAGTACTTC
V: TRBV18
size: .
J: TRBJ2-7
D: TRBD1

CDR3: CASSLMAGLSSGNTIYF
DNA: TGCGCCAGCAGCTTGATGGCAGGGTTAAGCTCTGGAAACACCATATATTTT
V: TRBV5-1
size: .
J: TRBJ1-3
D: .

CDR3: CASSQDGTANFYSNQPQHF
DNA: TGCGCCAGCAGCCAAGATGGGACAGCCAATTTTTATAGCAATCAGCCCCAGCATTTT
V: TRBV4-1
size: .
J: TRBJ1-5
D: TRBD1

CDR3: CASSYTGRGQPQHF
DNA: TGTGCCAGTAGTTACACAGGGCGCGGTCAGCCCCAGCATTTT
V: TRBV19
size: .
J: TRBJ1-5
D: .

CDR3: CASSMIGGNTEAFF
DNA: TGTGCCAGTAGTATGATAGGGGGGAACACTGAAGCTTTCTTT
V: TRBV19
size: .
J: TRBJ1-1
D: .

CDR3: CAISDQASSGNTIYF
DNA: TGTGCCATCAGTGACCAGGCTTCCTCTGGAAACACCATATATTTT
V: TRBV10-3
size: .
J: TRBJ1-3
D: .

CDR3: CASSVQGGGKNIQYF
DNA: TGTGCCAGCAGCGTTCAGGGCGGGGGGAAAAACATTCAGTACTTC
V: TRBV5-6
size: .
J: TRBJ2-4
D: TRBD2

CDR3: CASSSGRSTYNEQFF
DNA: TGTGCCAGCAGCTCGGGACGGAGCACCTACAATGAGCAGTTCTTC
V: TRBV7-9
size: .
J: TRBJ2-1
D: .

CDR3: CASSPTGDGYTF
DNA: TGTGCCAGCAGCCCGACAGGGGATGGCTACACCTTC
V: TRBV7-6
size: .
J: TRBJ1-2
D: TRBD1

CDR3: CATSRDVFTDTQYF
DNA: TGTGCCACCAGCAGAGATGTCTTCACAGATACGCAGTATTTT
V: TRBV15
size: once
J: TRBJ2-3
D: .

CDR3: CASSMDRGSSGANVLTF
DNA: TGTGCCAGCAGCATGGACAGGGGGTCCTCTGGGGCCAACGTCCTGACTTTC
V: TRBV7-9
size: .
J: TRBJ2-6
D: TRBD1

CDR3: CASSRSHDSNQPQHF
DNA: TGTGCCAGTAGTAGGTCTCACGATAGCAATCAGCCCCAGCATTTT
V: TRBV19
size: .
J: TRBJ1-5
D: .

CDR3: CAWRDYYGYTF
DNA: TGTGCCTGGAGAGATTACTATGGCTACACCTTC
V: TRBV30
size: .
J: TRBJ1-2
D: .

CDR3: CASSSRAQGARITDTQYF
DNA: TGTGCCAGCAGCTCTCGGGCACAGGGCGCTCGAATCACAGATACGCAGTATTTT
V: TRBV11-2
size: .
J: TRBJ2-3
D: .

CDR3: CASSFVASGTDTQYF
DNA: TGTGCCAGCAGCTTTGTCGCTAGCGGCACAGATACGCAGTATTTT
V: TRBV7-2
size: .
J: TRBJ2-3
D: .

CDR3: CASSYSVGGIWDEQFF
DNA: TGTGCCAGCAGTTACTCGGTGGGCGGGATATGGGATGAGCAGTTCTTC
V: TRBV6-5
size: .
J: TRBJ2-1
D: .

CDR3: CAISRTGTMGTDTQYF
DNA: TGTGCCATCAGTCGGACAGGGACAATGGGCACAGATACGCAGTATTTT
V: TRBV10-3
size: .
J: TRBJ2-3
D: TRBD1

CDR3: CASSPGAYSGNTIYF
DNA: TGTGCCAGCAGCCCCGGGGCTTACTCTGGAAACACCATATATTTT
V: TRBV28
size: .
J: TRBJ1-3
D: .

CDR3: CASSFVVGGLTGQYF
DNA: TGTGCCAGCAGCTTTGTGGTCGGGGGCCTTACTGGGCAGTACTTC
V: TRBV7-2
size: .
J: TRBJ2-7
D: .

CDR3: CASQLAGVYEQYF
DNA: TGTGCCAGCCAACTAGCGGGAGTCTACGAGCAGTACTTC
V: TRBV2
size: .
J: TRBJ2-7
D: TRBD2

CDR3: CASRGSDNEQFF
DNA: TGTGCCAGCAGGGGGAGTGACAATGAGCAGTTCTTC
V: TRBV2
size: .
J: TRBJ2-1
D: .

CDR3: CASIRQGERGQPQHF
DNA: TGTGCCAGCATACGGCAGGGAGAGCGAGGTCAGCCCCAGCATTTT
V: TRBV6-1
size: .
J: TRBJ1-5
D: .

CDR3: CASTPGQATNEKLFF
DNA: TGTGCCAGCACTCCGGGACAGGCAACTAATGAAAAACTGTTTTTT
V: TRBV6-1
size: .
J: TRBJ1-4
D: TRBD1